These T cell receptor beta chains were read from a single sample in a study of T cells expressing NK-cell markers. After re-calling the 5' RACE reads, TCRdb lists one entry per CDR3 protein, DNA absent. The listing contains about 460,000 distinct CDR3 sequences. The specimen sequenced was blood T cells: a sorted CD56 or NKG2C T cell subset, CD4+ or CD8+ T cells, or bulk PBMC T cells (not recorded which). These receptors all stem from a woman aged 45-60 years in good health. Both conserved end residues are part of each CDR3.

V gene: TRBV3-1; CDR3 length: 14; J gene: TRBJ1-1; CDR3 protein: CASTFSPTGSGAFF
V gene: TRBV7-9; CDR3 length: 16; J gene: TRBJ2-4; CDR3 protein: CASSLGVQLAKNIQYF
V gene: TRBV3-1; CDR3 length: 17; J gene: TRBJ1-2; CDR3 protein: CASRHRPPGHSNYGYTF
V gene: TRBV5-1; CDR3 length: 13; J gene: TRBJ1-4; CDR3 protein: CASSPLQGEKLFF
V gene: TRBV29-1; CDR3 length: 15; J gene: TRBJ2-7; CDR3 protein: CSATLLAGETYEQYF
V gene: TRBV9; CDR3 length: 18; J gene: TRBJ2-4; CDR3 protein: CASSARSRAETSKNIQYF
V gene: TRBV5-1; CDR3 length: 16; J gene: TRBJ2-7; CDR3 protein: CASSPQDRGRLYEQYF
V gene: TRBV15; CDR3 length: 15; J gene: TRBJ2-7; CDR3 protein: CATSRDSARSYEQYF
V gene: TRBV9; CDR3 length: 13; J gene: TRBJ2-4; CDR3 protein: CASSPTGGNIQYF
V gene: TRBV29-1; CDR3 length: 12; J gene: TRBJ2-3; CDR3 protein: CSGEYYTDTQYF
V gene: TRBV28; CDR3 length: 16; J gene: TRBJ2-7; CDR3 protein: CASSSPGQGLSSEQYF
V gene: TRBV15; CDR3 length: 13; J gene: TRBJ2-5; CDR3 protein: CATSRVRRETQYF
V gene: TRBV7-2; CDR3 length: 14; J gene: TRBJ2-3; CDR3 protein: CASRTTGRTDTQYF
V gene: TRBV3-1; CDR3 length: 13; J gene: TRBJ1-2; CDR3 protein: CASSQRENYGYTF
V gene: TRBV27; CDR3 length: 15; J gene: TRBJ2-3; CDR3 protein: CASSQNRGAADTQYF
V gene: TRBV20-1; CDR3 length: 14; J gene: TRBJ2-1; CDR3 protein: CSASLGLRGNEQFF
V gene: TRBV12-3/TRBV12-4; CDR3 length: 17; J gene: TRBJ2-7; CDR3 protein: CASSLTPTGGVPYEQYF
V gene: TRBV12-3/TRBV12-4; CDR3 length: 13; J gene: TRBJ2-1; CDR3 protein: CASSRDGYNEQFF
V gene: TRBV12-3/TRBV12-4; CDR3 length: 18; J gene: TRBJ2-6; CDR3 protein: CASRQQTGYPTGANVLTF
V gene: TRBV14; CDR3 length: 14; J gene: TRBJ2-1; CDR3 protein: CASSQGDSNNEQFF
V gene: TRBV18; CDR3 length: 14; J gene: TRBJ2-3; CDR3 protein: CASSPQGAADTQYF
V gene: TRBV29-1; CDR3 length: 13; J gene: TRBJ2-2; CDR3 protein: CSVRAGWTGELFF
V gene: TRBV5-6; CDR3 length: 15; J gene: TRBJ2-1; CDR3 protein: CASSLANLAYNEQFF